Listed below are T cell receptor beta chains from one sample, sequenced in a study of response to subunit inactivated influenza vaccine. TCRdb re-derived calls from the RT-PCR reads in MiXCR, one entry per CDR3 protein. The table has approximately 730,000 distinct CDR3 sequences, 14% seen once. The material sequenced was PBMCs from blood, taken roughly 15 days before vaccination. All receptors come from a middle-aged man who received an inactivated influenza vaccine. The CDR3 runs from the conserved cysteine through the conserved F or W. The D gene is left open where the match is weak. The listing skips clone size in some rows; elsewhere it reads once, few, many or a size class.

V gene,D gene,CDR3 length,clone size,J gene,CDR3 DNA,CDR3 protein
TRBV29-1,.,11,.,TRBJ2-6,TGCAGCGTTGAGCGGGCCAACGTCCTGACTTTC,CSVERANVLTF
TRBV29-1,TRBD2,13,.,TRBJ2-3,TGCAGCGCTCCGGGGGGATTCACAGATACGCAGTATTTT,CSAPGGFTDTQYF
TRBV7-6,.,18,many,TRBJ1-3,TGTGCCAGCAGCCCGACTCTGGGGCGCTTCTCCTCTGGAAACACCATATATTTT,CASSPTLGRFSSGNTIYF
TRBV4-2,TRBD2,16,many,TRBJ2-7,TGTGCCAGCAGCCTTCGGACTAGCGGGAGTAACTACGAGCAGTACTTC,CASSLRTSGSNYEQYF
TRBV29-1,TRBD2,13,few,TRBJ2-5,TGCAGCGTAGACCTAGCGGGTCAAGAGACCCAGTACTTC,CSVDLAGQETQYF
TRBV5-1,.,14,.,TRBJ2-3,TGCGCCAGCAGCTTGGACGGGAAAACAGATACGCAGTATTTT,CASSLDGKTDTQYF
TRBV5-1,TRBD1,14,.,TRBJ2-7,TGCGCCAGCAGCAACGGACAGGGCTCCTACGAGCAGTACTTC,CASSNGQGSYEQYF
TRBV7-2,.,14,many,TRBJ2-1,TGTGCCAGCAGCTTAGGGCCTAGCGTTCGGGAGCAGTTCTTC,CASSLGPSVREQFF
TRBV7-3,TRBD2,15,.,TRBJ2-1,TGTGCCAGCAGCTTAAATGGCGGGAGGGTCTATGAGCAGTTCTTC,CASSLNGGRVYEQFF
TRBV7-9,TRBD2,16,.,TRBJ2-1,TGTGCCAGCAGCTTCAGACTAGCGGGAGGGCCCTATGAGCAGTTCTTC,CASSFRLAGGPYEQFF
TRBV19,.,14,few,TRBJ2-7,TGTGCCAGTAGTTCGCCCGGGCTACACTACGAGCAGTACTTC,CASSSPGLHYEQYF
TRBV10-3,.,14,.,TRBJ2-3,TGTGCCATCAGTGAGTGGGATAACACAGATACGCAGTATTTT,CAISEWDNTDTQYF
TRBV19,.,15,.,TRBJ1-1,TGTGCCAGTAGTCGAGGGACGGTTATGAACACTGAAGCTTTCTTT,CASSRGTVMNTEAFF
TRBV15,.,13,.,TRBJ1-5,TGTGCCACCAGCGGTCAGCACAATCAGCCCCAGCATTTT,CATSGQHNQPQHF
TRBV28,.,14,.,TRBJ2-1,TGTGCCAGCACCACGAAATGGGTACACAATGAGCAGTTCTTC,CASTTKWVHNEQFF
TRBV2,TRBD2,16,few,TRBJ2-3,TGTGCCAGCAGTGGTTCACTAGCGGGGATCACAGATACGCAGTATTTT,CASSGSLAGITDTQYF
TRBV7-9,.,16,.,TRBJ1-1,TGTGCCAGCAGCCCCTCCTGGGCCGAGGGCTGGACTGAAGCTTTCTTT,CASSPSWAEGWTEAFF